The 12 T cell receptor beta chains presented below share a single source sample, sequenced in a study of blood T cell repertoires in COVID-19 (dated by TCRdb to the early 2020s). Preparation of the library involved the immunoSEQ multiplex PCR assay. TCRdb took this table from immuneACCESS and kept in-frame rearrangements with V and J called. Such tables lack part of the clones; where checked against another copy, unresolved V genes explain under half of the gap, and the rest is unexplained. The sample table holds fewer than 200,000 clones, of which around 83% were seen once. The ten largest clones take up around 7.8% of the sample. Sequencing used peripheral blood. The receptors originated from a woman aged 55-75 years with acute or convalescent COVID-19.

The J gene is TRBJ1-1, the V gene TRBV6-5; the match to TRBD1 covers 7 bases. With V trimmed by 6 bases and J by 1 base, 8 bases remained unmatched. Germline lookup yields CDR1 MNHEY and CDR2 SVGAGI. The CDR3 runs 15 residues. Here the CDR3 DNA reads TGTGCCAGCAGAACAGGGGTGACGGGGAACACTGAAGCTTTCTTT. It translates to CASRTGVTGNTEAFF.

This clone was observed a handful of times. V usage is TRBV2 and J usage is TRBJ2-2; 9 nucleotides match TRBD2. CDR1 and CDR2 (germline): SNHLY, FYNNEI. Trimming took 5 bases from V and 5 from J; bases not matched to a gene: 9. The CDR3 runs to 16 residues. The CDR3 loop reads CASSPPGLALTGELFF. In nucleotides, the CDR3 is TGTGCCAGCAGTCCACCGGGACTAGCTTTAACCGGGGAGCTGTTTTTT.

The CDR3 loop reads CASRPSSYEQYF. CDR3 nucleotide sequence: TGTGCCAGCAGACCGAGTTCCTACGAGCAGTACTTC. The rearrangement uses TRBV6-6 and TRBJ2-7; D call uncertain. V lost 6 bases and J 1 base, leaving 7 bases between the germline ends. This CDR3 region has 12 residues. CDR1 and CDR2 from the germline V gene are MNHNY and SVGAGI (reference sequence).

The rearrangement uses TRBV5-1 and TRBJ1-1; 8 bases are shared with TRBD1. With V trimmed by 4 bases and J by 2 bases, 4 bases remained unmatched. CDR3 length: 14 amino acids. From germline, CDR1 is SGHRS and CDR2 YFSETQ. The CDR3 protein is CASSQGQVNTEAFF. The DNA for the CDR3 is TGCGCCAGCAGCCAGGGACAGGTTAACACTGAAGCTTTCTTT.

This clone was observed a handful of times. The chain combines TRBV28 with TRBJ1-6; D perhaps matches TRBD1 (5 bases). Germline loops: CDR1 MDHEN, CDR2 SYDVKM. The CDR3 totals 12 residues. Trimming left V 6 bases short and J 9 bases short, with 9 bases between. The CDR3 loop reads CASREGSSPLHF. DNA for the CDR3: TGTGCCAGCAGGGAGGGGAGTTCACCCCTCCACTTT. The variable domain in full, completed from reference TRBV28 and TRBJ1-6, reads DVKVTQSSRYLVKRTGEKVFLECVQDMDHENMFWYRQDPGLGLRLIYFSYDVKMKEKGDIPEGYSVSREKKERFSLILESASTNQTSMYLCASREGSSPLHFGNGTRLTVT.

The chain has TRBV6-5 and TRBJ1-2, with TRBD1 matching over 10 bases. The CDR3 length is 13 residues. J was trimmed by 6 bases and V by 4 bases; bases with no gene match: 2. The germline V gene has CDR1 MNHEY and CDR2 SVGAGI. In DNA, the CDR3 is TGTGCCAGCAGTTGGACAGGGGGGGATGGCTACACCTTC. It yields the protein CASSWTGGDGYTF.

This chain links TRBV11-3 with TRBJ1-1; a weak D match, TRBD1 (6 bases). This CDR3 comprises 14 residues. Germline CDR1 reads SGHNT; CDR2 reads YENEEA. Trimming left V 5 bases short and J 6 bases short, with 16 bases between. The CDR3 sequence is CASSPGTPSAEAFF. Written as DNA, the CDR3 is TGTGCCAGCAGCCCCGGGACACCTTCGGCTGAAGCTTTCTTT.

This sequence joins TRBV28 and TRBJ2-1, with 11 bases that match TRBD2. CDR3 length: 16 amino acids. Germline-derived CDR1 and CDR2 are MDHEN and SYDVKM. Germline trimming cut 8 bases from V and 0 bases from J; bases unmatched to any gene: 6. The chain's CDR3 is CASGGTSGSSYNEQFF. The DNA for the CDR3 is TGTGCCAGCGGGGGGACTAGCGGTAGCTCCTACAATGAGCAGTTCTTC.

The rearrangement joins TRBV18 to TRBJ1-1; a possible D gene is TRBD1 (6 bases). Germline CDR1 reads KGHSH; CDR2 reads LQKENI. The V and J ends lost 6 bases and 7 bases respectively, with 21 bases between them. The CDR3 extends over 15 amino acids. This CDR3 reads CASSLGGQSRGEAFF. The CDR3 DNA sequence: TGTGCCAGCTCGCTAGGCGGACAGAGCCGGGGTGAAGCTTTCTTT.

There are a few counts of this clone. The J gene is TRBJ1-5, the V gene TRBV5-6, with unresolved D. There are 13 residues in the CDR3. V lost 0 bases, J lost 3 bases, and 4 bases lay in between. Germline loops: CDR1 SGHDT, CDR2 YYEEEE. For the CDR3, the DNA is TGTGCCAGCAGCTTGGCACACAATCAGCCCCAGCATTTT. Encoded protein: CASSLAHNQPQHF. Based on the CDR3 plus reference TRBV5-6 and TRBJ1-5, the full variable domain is DAGVTQSPTHLIKTRGQQVTLRCSPKSGHDTVSWYQQALGQGPQFIFQYYEEEERQRGNFPDRFSGHQFPNYSSELNVNALLLGDSALYLCASSLAHNQPQHFGDGTRLSIL.

In DNA, the CDR3 is TGTGCCAGCAGCGTAGTTGGGCAGGGACTGACGTCCACCGGGGAGCTGTTTTTT. Translating gives CASSVVGQGLTSTGELFF. V is TRBV9 and J is TRBJ2-2, with a possible D match to TRBD2 (6 bases). From germline, CDR1 is SGDLS and CDR2 YYNGEE. V was clipped by 0 bases and J by 4 bases, with 19 bases between them. The CDR3 has 18 residues.

The CDR3 DNA is TGTGCCTGGAGGCGGGACAGGGGGATTGACTATGGCTACACCTTC. It is translated as CAWRRDRGIDYGYTF. The chain combines TRBV30 with TRBJ1-2, with 11 positions matching TRBD1. The CDR3 consists of 15 residues. V was clipped by 3 bases and J by 3 bases; unmatched bases: 6. Germline V gives CDR1 GTSNPN, CDR2 SVGIG (reference sequence).